This passage covers 23 T cell receptor beta chains from one sample sequenced in a study of CD8+ T cells in alopecia areata. Investigators isolated RNA and reverse transcribed it into cDNA to act as the sequencing template. Profiled with immunoSEQ multiplex PCR; TCRdb holds only in-frame clones, not every one. This sample has 90,000 to 130,000 clones, with approximately 61% found just once. Material for sequencing was NKG2D-low CD8+ T cells sorted from blood. The source of these receptors is a human donor with alopecia areata.

As to this clone: Other DNA sequences within the sample encode an identical CDR3. The chain combines TRBV27 with TRBJ2-5; D remains unclear. The CDR3 covers 13 residues. From germline, CDR1 is MNHEY and CDR2 SMNVEV (reference sequence). Trimming shortened V by 2 bases and J by 1 base, and 5 bases separated the two germline ends. CDR3 sequence reads: CASSLRGQETQYF. Written as DNA, the CDR3 is TGTGCCAGCAGTTTAAGAGGCCAAGAGACCCAGTACTTC.

Many counts were recorded for this clone. This CDR3 reads CASSSPPSGSSREQFF. In nucleotides, the CDR3 is TGTGCCAGCAGCTCCCCACCTAGCGGGAGTTCGCGAGAGCAGTTCTTC. The chain carries TRBV7-2 and TRBJ2-1, with TRBD2 matching 10 bases. Trimming removed 4 bases from V and 10 bases from J; junction bases left unmatched: 13. Per the germline V gene, CDR1 is SGHTA and CDR2 is FQGNSA. This CDR3 comprises 16 residues.

The chain links TRBV7-9 to TRBJ2-2; no clear D gene. Germline V lookup: CDR1 SEHNR, CDR2 FQNEAQ (reference sequence). V lost 7 bases to trimming and J lost 4 bases, with 7 bases between them. The CDR3 contains 12 residues. CDR3 in DNA: TGTGCCAGCACTCCTATCACCGGGGAGCTGTTTTTT. Its protein product is CASTPITGELFF.

The CDR3 DNA reads as TGCGCCAGCAGCTTGGCCAGGAACACCGGGGAGCTGTTTTTT. Translated, it gives CASSLARNTGELFF. The chain carries TRBV5-1 and TRBJ2-2; D remains unclear. This CDR3 contains 14 residues. The germline gives CDR1 SGHRS, CDR2 YFSETQ. Trimming took 0 bases from V and 1 from J, leaving 4 bases between them.

The rearrangement links TRBV7-2 to TRBJ2-3; a possible D gene is TRBD2 (7 bases). This CDR3 is built from 18 residues. The germline CDR1 and CDR2 sequences are SGHTA and FQGNSA. Trimming removed 1 base from V and 2 bases from J, with 19 bases in between. The CDR3 loop is CASSLVRRAGQLTDTQYF. The CDR3, as DNA: TGTGCCAGCAGCTTAGTTCGTCGAGCGGGACAACTCACAGATACGCAGTATTTT.

This clone was seen a few times. The chain recombines TRBV10-2 with TRBJ2-1; no definite D call. Germline V gene sequence: CDR1 WSHSY, CDR2 SAAADI. V was clipped by 4 bases and J by 7 bases, with 8 bases between them. This CDR3 spans 12 amino acids. The CDR3 DNA sequence: TGCGCCAGCAGTGTGTATTTGAATGAGCAGTTCTTC. The encoded protein is CASSVYLNEQFF.

This clone was observed a few times. The chain uses TRBV5-1 and TRBJ1-1, with 9 positions matching TRBD1. This CDR3 has 19 residues. The V segment lost 4 bases and the J segment 1 base; nucleotides outside the gene matches: 17. CDR1 is SGHRS, CDR2 YFSETQ, per germline. CDR3 residues: CASSPSFWDRAYPNTEAFF. The DNA of the CDR3 is TGCGCCAGCAGCCCAAGCTTTTGGGACAGGGCCTACCCGAACACTGAAGCTTTCTTT.

The chain uses TRBV27 and TRBJ2-1; D is perhaps TRBD2 (6 bases). The CDR3 length is 15 residues. Deletions cut 3 bases from V and 2 bases from J, with 11 bases between. Looked up from germline, CDR1 is MNHEY and CDR2 is SMNVEV (reference sequence). The CDR3 sequence: CASSFRGNPYNEQFF. For the CDR3, the DNA is TGTGCCAGCAGTTTCCGGGGGAACCCCTACAATGAGCAGTTCTTC.

This sequence joins TRBV5-1 and TRBJ2-3; 8 nucleotides line up with TRBD2. The trim removed 3 bases at V and 6 bases at J, leaving 9 bases unmatched. The CDR3 consists of 15 residues. Germline V gene sequence: CDR1 SGHRS, CDR2 YFSETQ. CDR3 DNA sequence: TGCGCCAGCAGCTCCGGGACTAGTATTAAGGATACGCAGTATTTT. The encoded protein is CASSSGTSIKDTQYF.

This rearrangement joins TRBV7-8 to TRBJ1-4, with 9 bases lining up with TRBD1. The CDR3 is 12 amino acids. The germline V gene has CDR1 SGHVS and CDR2 FQNEAQ. J gave up 8 bases and V 8 bases, and 3 bases lay outside the gene matches. The CDR3: CASQQGAEKLFF. CDR3 in DNA: TGTGCCAGCCAACAGGGGGCGGAAAAACTGTTTTTT.

This sequence joins TRBV29-1 and TRBJ2-1; a weak D match, TRBD2 (6 bases). V shed 2 bases and J shed 6 bases, with 20 bases lying between them. CDR3 size: 16 residues. The germline V gene has CDR1 SQVTM and CDR2 ANQGSEA. The CDR3 DNA is TGCAGCGTTGAACCCGGGAGCCATCCCTACGGCAATGAGCAGTTCTTC. Encoded protein: CSVEPGSHPYGNEQFF.

The gene calls are TRBV4-1 and TRBJ1-2, with D perhaps TRBD1 (6 bases). Germline CDR1 and CDR2: MGHRA and YSYEKL. The V gene lost 0 bases and the J gene lost 8 bases, with 13 bases spanning the gap. This CDR3 region has 14 residues. The CDR3 nucleotides are TGCGCCAGCAGCCAAGAAGATTCAGGGGTAGGCTACACCTTC. Translated: CASSQEDSGVGYTF.

The chain joins TRBV2 to TRBJ2-1; TRBD2 matches 8 bases. This CDR3 comprises 14 residues. Germline V gene data show CDR1 as SNHLY and CDR2 as FYNNEI. The V gene end was trimmed by 6 bases and the J gene end by 9 bases; junction bases not matched to a gene: 10. CDR3 residues: CASSEPGLVAEQFF. In DNA, the CDR3 is TGTGCCAGCAGCGAACCGGGACTAGTTGCTGAGCAGTTCTTC.

The J gene is TRBJ2-3, the V gene TRBV5-1; no clear D gene. Germline V gene lookup returns CDR1 SGHRS and CDR2 YFSETQ. The CDR3 runs 15 residues. V dropped 5 bases and J dropped 6 bases, with 19 bases sitting between them. The CDR3 coding sequence is TGCGCCAGCAGGCCGCCGGGTTCAGCCGCGGATACGCAGTATTTT. Encoded protein: CASRPPGSAADTQYF. The full variable domain, its missing parts supplied by reference TRBV5-1 and TRBJ2-3, is KAGVTQTPRYLIKTRGQQVTLSCSPISGHRSVSWYQQTPGQGLQFLFEYFSETQRNKGNFPGRFSGRQFSNSRSEMNVSTLELGDSALYLCASRPPGSAADTQYFGPGTRLTVL.

The chain has TRBV7-6 and TRBJ2-7, with D perhaps matching TRBD2 (7 bases). V lost 0 bases, J lost 2 bases, and 11 bases lay in between. This CDR3 is 15 amino acids long. The germline CDR1 and CDR2 sequences are SGHVS and FNYEAQ. This CDR3 is CASSLAGGDTYEQYF. CDR3 nucleotides: TGTGCCAGCAGCTTAGCGGGGGGGGACACCTACGAGCAGTACTTC.

The rearrangement joins TRBV11-2 to TRBJ2-1; the D is unclear. V was pared by 1 base and J by 2 bases, with 12 bases between. Germline V CDR1 and CDR2: SGHAT, FQNNGV. This CDR3 has 16 residues. CDR3 bases: TGTGCCAGCAGCTTAGCCCCTACCATTACCTACAATGAGCAGTTCTTC. Translated, it gives CASSLAPTITYNEQFF.

This rearrangement joins TRBV4-1 to TRBJ2-7; possible D gene TRBD1, 5 bases. V lost 3 bases and J 2 bases, leaving 14 bases between the germline ends. CDR1 MGHRA and CDR2 YSYEKL come from the germline V gene. This CDR3 comprises 15 residues. The CDR3 bases are TGCGCCAGCAGCCACAGACAGTCCCCCCCCTACGAGCAGTACTTC. Translated, it gives CASSHRQSPPYEQYF.

The chain links TRBV28 to TRBJ2-3; 13 nucleotides line up with TRBD2. This CDR3 has 16 amino acids. Trimming cost V 6 bases and J 4 bases; bases outside gene matches: 7. From germline, CDR1 is MDHEN and CDR2 SYDVKM. The CDR3 protein is CASSPGTSGRADTQYF. Here the CDR3 DNA reads TGTGCCAGCAGCCCCGGTACTAGCGGGAGGGCAGATACGCAGTATTTT.

The chain couples TRBV28 to TRBJ2-3; 10 bases are a match to TRBD2. The CDR3 extends over 15 amino acids. Per germline, CDR1 MDHEN and CDR2 SYDVKM. The J segment lost 4 bases and the V segment lost 6 bases, leaving 7 bases of the junction unmatched. This CDR3 is CASSRASGSPDTQYF. For the CDR3, the DNA is TGTGCCAGCAGCCGGGCTAGCGGGAGTCCAGATACGCAGTATTTT.

In regard to this clone: One junction end disagrees with the germline gene, perhaps due to a read error. This chain links TRBV7-7 with TRBJ2-6; D tentatively fits TRBD1 or TRBD2 (5 bases each). Germline CDR1 and CDR2: SSHAT and FNYEAQ (reference sequence). The CDR3 extends over 15 amino acids. This CDR3 reads CASSLGTAGANVLTF. The CDR3 nucleotides are TGTGCTAGCAGCTTAGGGACGGCTGGGGCCAACGTCCTGACTTTC.

The V gene is TRBV7-9, the J gene TRBJ2-1; perhaps TRBD1 as D (6 bases). In germline, CDR1 is SEHNR, CDR2 FQNEAQ (reference sequence). V shed 5 bases and J shed 6 bases, with 11 bases lying between them. The CDR3 loop spans 13 amino acids. In nucleotides, the CDR3 is TGTGCCAGCAGCCGTTCAGGGGTCAATGAGCAGTTCTTC. The encoded protein is CASSRSGVNEQFF. Full variable domain (missing parts from reference TRBV7-9 and TRBJ2-1): DTGVSQNPRHKITKRGQNVTFRCDPISEHNRLYWYRQTLGQGPEFLTYFQNEAQLEKSRLLSDRFSAERPKGSFSTLEIQRTEQGDSAMYLCASSRSGVNEQFFGPGTRLTVL.

This clone was seen only once. The CDR3 region has the DNA TGTGCCAGCAGTTGGGATCGGGATCTTACTCAGCCCCAGCATTTT. Protein product: CASSWDRDLTQPQHF. This chain joins TRBV28 and TRBJ1-5; no firm D call. CDR3 length equals 15 residues. Germline CDR1 and CDR2: MDHEN and SYDVKM. Between the trimmed V and J ends, which lost 4 bases and 6 bases, there was a span of 16 bases.

The chain recombines TRBV4-1 with TRBJ2-4; D perhaps matches TRBD2 (5 bases). The V and J ends lost 0 bases and 6 bases respectively, with 15 bases between them. Germline CDR1 and CDR2: MGHRA and YSYEKL. The CDR3 runs 16 residues. Written as DNA, the CDR3 is TGCGCCAGCAGCCAAGAATCTCTAGCCGGCGGAAACATTCAGTACTTC. Translated: CASSQESLAGGNIQYF.